This entry features one TCR beta chain sequence. What it binds is unknown. Cultured CD4+ T-cell DNA underwent Oncomine TCR Beta short-read sequencing. TCRdb passed the PCR reads through MiXCR, listing each CDR3 protein once. The data contain about 18,000 distinct CDR3 sequences, around 50% of them singletons. This record comes from a study of vaccination and CD4 T cells after COVID-19. CDR1 and CDR2 (germline): SNHLY, FYNNEI. The ends lost 3 bases at V and 6 bases at J; junction bases unmatched: 0. The CDR3 contains 12 residues. Treatment defined: roughly 10-day PBMC culture with coronavirus spike peptide pools or control peptides (ViraFEST assay). Fresh IL-2 medium replaced half the culture medium on days 3 and 7.

Sequencing used CD4+ T cells from blood, cultured in vitro, obtained before SARS-CoV-2 vaccination. The chain uses TRBV2 and TRBJ2-3; 7 bases are shared with TRBD1. The clonotype was recovered from a human donor who had recovered from COVID-19. The CDR3 nucleotides are TGTGCCAGCAGTGAGGACAGGGATACGCAGTATTTT. Its translation is CASSEDRDTQYF.